Presented here are 19 T cell receptor beta chains from one specimen sequenced in a study of control samples from healthy donors and cancer patients. Sequencing used immunoSEQ multiplex PCR; TCRdb keeps in-frame clones, though not all of them. The table lists about 77,000 clones, 92% of them singletons. Specimen: blood. The receptor set was obtained from a woman aged 60-70 years in good health.

This sequence joins TRBV4-1 and TRBJ2-7, with TRBD1 as a possible D gene (6 bases). This CDR3 comprises 15 residues. The germline gives CDR1 MGHRA, CDR2 YSYEKL. V shed 4 bases and J shed 4 bases, with 17 bases lying between them. As DNA, the CDR3 is TGCGCCAGCAGCCTATCCCCTCGGACAGATTACGAGCAGTACTTC. Protein: CASSLSPRTDYEQYF.

V and J are TRBV7-9 and TRBJ2-1; TRBD2 matches 7 bases. The CDR3 is 14 residues long. Trimming at V came to 5 bases and at J to 7 bases, leaving 8 bases not matched to a gene. Germline V gene sequence: CDR1 SEHNR, CDR2 FQNEAQ (reference sequence). CDR3 coding DNA: TGTGCCAGCAGCCGGATGGGACTAACAAATGAGCAGTTCTTC. This codes for CASSRMGLTNEQFF.

The chain links TRBV5-6 to TRBJ2-1; D may be TRBD2 (5 bases). The CDR3 is 17 residues long. Per germline, CDR1 SGHDT and CDR2 YYEEEE. The V end was cut by 3 bases, the J end by 9 bases, with 25 bases between. DNA for the CDR3: TGTGCCAGCAGCTCCCGGCTCTTGATAACCACTAGGAGTGAGCAGTTCTTC. It translates to CASSSRLLITTRSEQFF.

The chain recombines TRBV5-4 with TRBJ1-6; 7 bases are a match to TRBD1. In germline, CDR1 is SGHNT, CDR2 YYREEE (reference sequence). The V segment lost 6 bases and the J segment 6 bases; nucleotides outside the gene matches: 6. This CDR3 has 14 residues. The CDR3, as DNA: TGTGCCAGCAACATAGACAGGGTTAATTCACCCCTCCACTTT. It is translated as CASNIDRVNSPLHF.

The rearrangement links TRBV6-5 to TRBJ1-2; 8 bases agree with TRBD1. Germline-derived CDR1 and CDR2 are MNHEY and SVGAGI. The CDR3 loop spans 15 amino acids. V shed 5 bases, J shed 6 bases, and the junction held 11 bases outside the gene matches. CDR3 residues: CASSTRDRPGNGYTF. The CDR3 DNA reads as TGTGCCAGCAGTACCAGGGACAGGCCCGGGAATGGCTACACCTTC.

J is TRBJ1-1 and V is TRBV19, with 8 nucleotides matching TRBD1. Germline-derived CDR1 and CDR2 are LNHDA and SQIVND (reference sequence). V dropped 5 bases and J dropped 3; count of bases not matched to a gene: 8. The CDR3 extends over 15 amino acids. For the CDR3, the DNA is TGTGCCAGTAGTGTTACAGGGGGTAGGGACACTGAAGCTTTCTTT. Residues: CASSVTGGRDTEAFF.

This clone was counted only a few times. The chain has TRBV20-1 and TRBJ2-1; TRBD2 matches 7 bases. V dropped 3 bases and J dropped 6; count of bases not matched to a gene: 8. Germline-derived CDR1 and CDR2 are DFQATT and SNEGSKA (reference sequence). The CDR3 has 14 amino acids. The CDR3 region has the DNA TGCAGTGCTAGTTGGGGGAGGGCCACCAATGAGCAGTTCTTC. Its translation: CSASWGRATNEQFF.

The chain couples TRBV12-2 to TRBJ1-4; the table gives TRBD1 as D, unverified against the DNA. TRBV12-2 is annotated as a pseudogene. This CDR3 is built from 17 residues. CDR3 coding DNA: TGTGCAAGTCGCTTGGGGAGACCGGACAGTCGGAATGAAAAACTGTTTTTT. It encodes CASRLGRPDSRNEKLFF.

V and J are TRBV28 and TRBJ2-7; tentatively, D is TRBD2 (6 bases). Germline V gene sequence: CDR1 MDHEN, CDR2 SYDVKM. The CDR3 covers 16 residues. V lost 5 bases and J 1 base, leaving 18 bases between the germline ends. The CDR3 protein is CASSRPYGLKSYEQYF. CDR3 nucleotide sequence: TGTGCCAGCAGTCGCCCGTATGGACTAAAGTCCTACGAGCAGTACTTC.

Only one count was recorded for this clone. The chain recombines TRBV27 with TRBJ2-7; weak D call: TRBD1 (5 bases). Trimming removed 4 bases from V and 5 bases from J, with 18 bases in between. The germline gives CDR1 MNHEY, CDR2 SMNVEV (reference sequence). The CDR3 is 15 amino acids. CDR3 protein: CASSSPSRASDEQYF. In DNA, the CDR3 is TGTGCCAGCAGTTCCCCGAGCAGGGCATCGGACGAGCAGTACTTC.

The gene calls are TRBV9 and TRBJ1-3; perhaps TRBD1 as D (5 bases). The CDR3 is 15 residues long. Germline assignment: CDR1 SGDLS and CDR2 YYNGEE. V lost 0 bases and J lost 4, with 11 bases in between. DNA for the CDR3: TGTGCCAGCAGCGTAGAGGTGGGGCTAGGAAACACCATATATTTT. Translation gives CASSVEVGLGNTIYF.

This chain joins TRBV10-3 and TRBJ1-5, with D possibly being TRBD1 (6 bases). Germline V lookup: CDR1 ENHRY, CDR2 SYGVKD. Trimming removed 10 bases at V and 2 bases at J, with 18 bases between. The CDR3 totals 15 residues. The CDR3, as DNA: TGTGCCACACAGGGTTGGGGTGATGGCAATCAGCCCCAGCATTTT. Its translation: CATQGWGDGNQPQHF.

The chain couples TRBV4-2 to TRBJ2-5, with 13 bases matching TRBD2. The junction had 13 bases not matched to a gene; V was cut back by 4 bases and J by 5 bases. Germline V CDR1 and CDR2: LGHNA, YNFKEQ. The CDR3 has 18 residues. The CDR3 region is CASSLSGGLAGAGETQYF. For the CDR3, the DNA is TGTGCCAGCAGCCTTTCTGGTGGACTAGCGGGAGCGGGGGAGACCCAGTACTTC.

The J gene is TRBJ2-1, the V gene TRBV4-2, with 9 bases identical to TRBD2. Trimming cost V 3 bases and J 1 base; bases outside gene matches: 1. The length of the CDR3 is 15 residues. Germline CDR1 reads LGHNA; CDR2 reads YNFKEQ. The CDR3 nucleotides are TGTGCCAGCAGCCAGGGACTAGCTTCCTACAATGAGCAGTTCTTC. The encoded protein is CASSQGLASYNEQFF.

This sequence joins TRBV18 and TRBJ2-7; D gene uncertain. CDR1 and CDR2 (germline): KGHSH, LQKENI. Trimming took 2 bases from V and 0 from J, leaving 5 bases between them. The CDR3 runs 13 residues. CDR3 amino acids: CASSPDRSYEQYF. Here the CDR3 DNA reads TGTGCCAGCTCACCAGACCGCTCCTACGAGCAGTACTTC.

The chain carries TRBV28 and TRBJ1-2, with D unresolved. The CDR3 is 13 amino acids. The V gene lost 3 bases and the J gene lost 7 bases, with 12 bases spanning the gap. Germline V gives CDR1 MDHEN, CDR2 SYDVKM. In nucleotides, the CDR3 is TGTGCCAGCAGTTTGGGCCGTCGTTCTGGCTACACCTTC. This encodes CASSLGRRSGYTF.

This rearrangement joins TRBV6-2 or TRBV6-3 to TRBJ2-1; TRBD1 is a possible D gene (5 bases). The V gene's germline CDR1 is MNHEY and CDR2 SVGEGT. The CDR3 covers 14 residues. Trimming left V 0 bases short and J 12 bases short, with 15 bases between. CDR3 nucleotide sequence: TGTGCCAGCAGTTACTCACAGGCACGGCTTGGGCAGTTCTTC. Translating it yields CASSYSQARLGQFF.

DNA of the CDR3: TGTGCCTGCGGTATGGCGTCTCGGCTAAATTCACCCCTCCACTTT. Its protein is CACGMASRLNSPLHF. The chain recombines TRBV19 with TRBJ1-6; the D is unclear. V was shortened by 11 bases and J by 7 bases, with 21 bases between the two germline ends. The CDR3 is 15 amino acids. Germline V gene lookup returns CDR1 LNHDA and CDR2 SQIVND (reference sequence). The full variable domain, completed using reference TRBV19 and TRBJ1-6, is DGGITQSPKYLFRKEGQNVTLSCEQNLNHDAMYWYRQDPGQGLRLIYYSQIVNDFQKGDIAEGYSVSREKKESFPLTVTSAQKNPTAFYLCACGMASRLNSPLHFGNGTRLTVT.

This chain joins TRBV5-4 and TRBJ2-7; 9 bases fit TRBD2. Unmatched junction bases numbered 4, after V lost 0 bases and J lost 3 bases. Germline V gives CDR1 SGHNT, CDR2 YYREEE (reference sequence). The CDR3 spans 15 residues. The CDR3 sequence is CASSLAGTSSYEQYF. CDR3 nucleotides: TGTGCCAGCAGCTTGGCCGGGACTAGCAGCTACGAGCAGTACTTC.